The present T cell receptor beta chain was sequenced within a study of shared clonotypes between healthy human individuals. Study in general: Researchers assigned three CD4 naive, three CD4 memory, two CD8 naive and one CD8 memory plate to each donor.

Naive CD8 cells comprised CD45RO-negative, CCR7-positively selected cells, excluding terminally differentiated effector memory CD45RA+ cells. Each donor was a Caucasian adult residing in Nashville, Tennessee. This CDR3 has 15 residues. Germline V CDR1 and CDR2: LNHDA, SQIVND (reference sequence). Unmatched junction bases numbered 2, after V lost 3 bases and J lost 0 bases. Broader study findings: Memory subsets generally showed smaller estimated richness than naive subsets did.

Concerning this clone: The target antigen is unknown.

Measured with immunoSEQ multiplex PCR; TCRdb has only the in-frame clones, and not every one. The sample yields some 740,000 clones, approximately 92% seen once. The genes are TRBV19 and TRBJ2-7, with 10 positions matching TRBD2. The source of this sequence is a young man in good health. Input material: naive CD8+ T cells sorted from blood. As DNA, the CDR3 is TGTGCCAGTAGTATTGCTAGCGGGAGCTCCTACGAGCAGTACTTC. Encoded protein: CASSIASGSSYEQYF.